This T cell receptor beta chain originates from a study of T cells in Graves' hyperthyroidism and ophthalmopathy. Study as a whole: Staff took peripheral blood when the initial diagnosis was made, before any treatment began. General study results and limits: Appearing also in blood were most of the thyroid clonotypes expanded above 0.001.

RNA transcripts were the template for amplifying TCR beta CDR3 regions. TCR CDR3 underwent first-round RT-PCR with the HTBI primer set. TCRdb analysed the multiplex PCR reads with MiXCR anew, one entry per CDR3 protein. The repertoire holds a few hundred thousand distinct CDR3 sequences, with about 19% as singletons. A Clinical Activity Score of at least 3, a NOSPECS grade of at least 4 and a duration under 3 months were recorded in the ophthalmopathy patients. PBMCs were collected from a roughly 10 ml volume of fresh peripheral blood. Remarks on this clonotype: The target antigen is unknown. This may arise from a read error, as a much more abundant clone is one base away.

CDR3 size: 14 residues. The sample comprised blood. The sequence was obtained from a man in his forties or fifties with Graves' ophthalmopathy. The V and J genes are TRBV12-3 or TRBV12-4 and TRBJ2-3; weak D call: TRBD2 (5 bases). This chain's CDR3 is CASSSSARADTRYF. The CDR3 nucleotides read TGTGCCAGCAGCAGTAGCGCCCGTGCAGATACGCGGTATTTT.